This T cell receptor (beta chain) is from a study of graft-versus-host responses after intestinal transplantation (dated by TCRdb to 2020 to 2023). Notes on the research overall: The transplants that recipients received were multivisceral, liver-intestinal, or isolated intestinal. Rather than being sequenced by the commercial service, samples from a few later patients were sequenced in-house on an Illumina MiSeq and processed with MiXCR. Anti-thymocyte globulin induction was given to all recipients, followed by maintenance tacrolimus and steroids for about 3 years. A cohort of 24 intestinal transplant recipients, including one retransplant, was enrolled, and a few patients lacking pretransplant specimens were excluded. Alloreactive clones were identified by sequencing pre-transplant mixed lymphocyte reaction products and comparing these products with unstimulated pre-transplant donor and recipient T cells. A peak of at least 4% donor T cells among recipient peripheral blood mononuclear cells was the definition used for donor T cell macrochimerism. Graft-versus-host and host-versus-graft alloreactive T cell clones were tracked in the graft, circulation and bone marrow after intestinal transplantation using bulk TCR-beta CDR3 sequencing.

CDR1 and CDR2 are drawn from the germline V gene: SGHRS, YFSETQ. Counted from cysteine to phenylalanine, this CDR3 has 13 amino acids. The CDR3 DNA has 39 bases and is translated from base 1. The V and J ends are trimmed by 0 bases and 8 bases, leaving 11 bases between them. What the time point label conveys for this sample: cells obtained before transplantation from donor or recipient. CD3+CD4+ and CD3+CD8+ populations were FACS-sorted from unstimulated pre-transplant donor and recipient cells taken from spleen or lymph nodes. The library was built by means of the immunoSEQ multiplex PCR assay. In most patients, genomic DNA was isolated using the Qiagen DNeasy Blood and Tissue Kit and sent frozen to Adaptive Biotechnologies for TCR sequencing. For most patients, high-throughput TCR-beta CDR3 sequencing of genomic DNA was performed by Adaptive Biotechnologies. The authors' pipeline ran thus. Adaptive's ImmunoSEQ software supplied the TCR sequencing data for around 19 patients, while MiXCR and VDJtools were used to process a few other patients. To correct CD4 versus CD8 sorting errors, any sequence found in both subsets at a frequency ratio below 5:1 was removed. CDR3 nucleotide sequences shared between donor and recipient were removed because the origin of such sequences could not be assigned. To be classed as alloreactive, a clone needed at least 2-fold expansion over unstimulated cells and a minimum CFSE-low frequency of 0.002% (template counts) or 0.001% (read counts). Clones detected in sequenced pre-transplant spleen, lymph node, or MLR CFSE-low populations of the donor or recipient were defined as mappable. The cumulative frequency of alloreactive clones was calculated as a percentage of all sequences, weighted by copy number. TCRdb took over this immuneACCESS table, retaining in-frame rearrangements with V and J assigned. Such tables are incomplete; in checked studies, under half of the missing clones stem from an unresolved V gene, and the remainder is unexplained. The V and J calls and the clone size are those of that table, but D and trimming were determined from the DNA. Here the sample has approximately 86,000 clones; just under 95% occur a single time. The top ten clones comprise around 0.38% of the sample.

Turning to this clone: What this receptor recognizes is not known. No base-level quality is on record; no much larger clone is a single base apart.

Here is what the overall study found, with its caveats: Conclusions were limited by the relatively low number and heterogeneity of intestinal transplant patients. GvH clones turned up in recipient bone marrow, with some appearing earlier in ileal mucosa or blood, a pattern consistent with an intestinal mucosal origin. Early after transplant, peak levels of circulating GvH clones were associated with declines in HvG clones. In the allografts of patients with donor T cell macrochimerism, GvH to HvG T cell clonal ratios were high.

The chain couples TRBV5-1 to TRBJ1-2, with the D gene too uncertain to name. The material was unstimulated CD8+ T cells sorted from spleen or lymph node cells, obtained before transplant. This clonotype was sampled from a human donor who was the organ donor for an intestinal transplant. This receptor has the CDR3 CASSLVPGYGYTF. At the DNA level, the sequence is TGCGCCAGCAGCTTGGTTCCGGGGTACGGCTACACCTTC.